These 16 T cell receptor beta chains share one sample of origin, sequenced in a study of cytomegalovirus exposure and HLA in healthy donors. Primers for the PCR totalled 60 Vbeta and 13 Jbeta. Clones were sequenced by immunoSEQ multiplex PCR, and TCRdb holds only the in-frame ones, with some missing. Of about 170,000 clones in the sample, about four fifths are singletons; the top ten hold approximately 2.1%. The specimen sequenced was PBMCs. These receptors originate from a woman aged 45-65 years in good health and CMV-seronegative.

The J gene is TRBJ2-1, the V gene TRBV7-9; 10 bases are a match to TRBD2. This CDR3 has 15 amino acids. V lost 5 bases to trimming and J lost 9 bases; unmatched junction nucleotides: 10. Per the germline V gene, CDR1 is SEHNR and CDR2 is FQNEAQ (reference sequence). The CDR3 protein is CASSIVAGGRGEQFF. CDR3 in DNA: TGTGCCAGCAGCATTGTAGCGGGAGGTCGTGGTGAGCAGTTCTTC. The full variable domain, with the rest looked up from reference TRBV7-9 and TRBJ2-1, is DTGVSQNPRHKITKRGQNVTFRCDPISEHNRLYWYRQTLGQGPEFLTYFQNEAQLEKSRLLSDRFSAERPKGSFSTLEIQRTEQGDSAMYLCASSIVAGGRGEQFFGPGTRLTVL.

This chain links TRBV6-1 with TRBJ2-7; 7 nucleotides match TRBD2. The junction had 12 bases not matched to a gene; V was cut back by 10 bases and J by 3 bases. Germline V gene lookup returns CDR1 MNHNS and CDR2 SASEGT. CDR3 length equals 14 residues. The CDR3 DNA sequence: TGTGCCACCCTCCTAGCGGAGGACAACTACGAGCAGTACTTC. Its protein product is CATLLAEDNYEQYF.

This clone has more than one count but fewer than ten. This sequence joins TRBV6-6 and TRBJ2-7, with a possible D match to TRBD1 (5 bases). The CDR3 length is 14 residues. Deletions cut 2 bases from V and 6 bases from J, with 14 bases between. Germline CDR1 and CDR2: MNHNY and SVGAGI (reference sequence). The CDR3 loop is CASSYGQGLGEQYF. The CDR3 DNA reads TGTGCCAGCAGTTACGGCCAGGGCTTGGGCGAGCAGTACTTC.

The chain combines TRBV7-2 with TRBJ2-5, with TRBD2 as a possible D gene (6 bases). The CDR3 sequence is 13 residues long. The V and J ends lost 5 bases and 5 bases respectively, with 12 bases between them. Germline values: CDR1 SGHTA, CDR2 FQGNSA. The CDR3 is CASSRTSLETQYF. The DNA for the CDR3 is TGTGCCAGCAGCCGAACTAGCCTGGAGACCCAGTACTTC.

This chain joins TRBV7-9 and TRBJ1-1; D gene unclear. V was cut by 5 bases and J by 4 bases, with 17 bases left in between. This CDR3 spans 15 amino acids. Germline V gene lookup returns CDR1 SEHNR and CDR2 FQNEAQ (reference sequence). CDR3 protein: CASSPIPRLSTEAFF. CDR3 coding DNA: TGTGCCAGCAGCCCTATACCGAGGCTGAGCACTGAAGCTTTCTTT.

This chain uses TRBV7-2 with TRBJ1-4, with a weak D call TRBD1 (6 bases). This CDR3 is built from 15 residues. Germline-derived CDR1 and CDR2 are SGHTA and FQGNSA. V was trimmed by 2 bases and J by 7 bases, leaving 14 bases between them. The CDR3 DNA reads as TGTGCCAGCAGCTTAATAGACAGGCGGAGTGAAAAACTGTTTTTT. Its protein product is CASSLIDRRSEKLFF.

The rearrangement joins TRBV25-1 to TRBJ1-5; D might be TRBD1 (6 bases). CDR1 is MGHDK and CDR2 is SYGVNS in the germline V gene. The CDR3 length is 16 residues. V was pared by 3 bases and J by 4 bases, with 16 bases between. DNA of the CDR3: TGTGCCAGCAGTGATACTCGGGGGGCTGGAAATCAGCCCCAGCATTTT. Its translation: CASSDTRGAGNQPQHF.

The rearrangement links TRBV2 to TRBJ2-1; maybe TRBD1 (6 bases). Germline CDR1 is SNHLY and CDR2 is FYNNEI. The germline V and J ends were trimmed by 4 bases and 6 bases, with 16 bases remaining between them. There are 15 residues in the CDR3. CDR3 amino acids: CASSGQVLLGNEQFF. The DNA for the CDR3 is TGTGCCAGCAGTGGACAGGTCCTACTGGGCAATGAGCAGTTCTTC.

The chain combines TRBV7-2 with TRBJ1-1; 11 bases align to TRBD1. The ends lost 8 bases at V and 1 base at J; junction bases unmatched: 0. The CDR3 spans 13 residues. Germline lookup yields CDR1 SGHTA and CDR2 FQGNSA. The CDR3 DNA follows: TGTGCCAGCGGGACAGGGGGGAACACTGAAGCTTTCTTT. This translates into CASGTGGNTEAFF.

The rearrangement links TRBV7-9 to TRBJ2-7; D unclear. The length of the CDR3 is 13 residues. V shed 3 bases and J shed 5 bases, with 11 bases lying between them. Looked up from germline, CDR1 is SEHNR and CDR2 is FQNEAQ (reference sequence). CDR3 coding DNA: TGTGCCAGCAGCTTCCCCGGAGCAGACGAGCAGTACTTC. Encoded protein: CASSFPGADEQYF.

The chain carries TRBV4-3 and TRBJ2-2, with 10 bases identical to TRBD2. The J segment lost 1 base and the V segment lost 0 bases, leaving 11 bases of the junction unmatched. This CDR3 contains 20 residues. Germline V gene data show CDR1 as LGHNA and CDR2 as YSLEER. The CDR3 spells CASSQDPALAGVWNTGELFF. CDR3 DNA sequence: TGCGCCAGCAGCCAAGATCCGGCCCTAGCGGGAGTTTGGAACACCGGGGAGCTGTTTTTT.

This clone has only a few counts. As DNA, the CDR3 is TGTGCCAGCAGCGTAGCTCCGGGGCAGCCCCAGCATTTT. Protein sequence: CASSVAPGQPQHF. The chain employs TRBV9 and TRBJ1-5; D gene ambiguous. The CDR3 is made up of 13 amino acids. Germline-derived CDR1 and CDR2 are SGDLS and YYNGEE. V gave up 0 bases and J gave up 7 bases, with 8 bases separating them.

CDR3: CASSSGLNTGELFF. The CDR3 DNA follows: TGTGCCAGCAGCTCGGGACTTAACACCGGGGAGCTGTTTTTT. The V and J genes are TRBV13 and TRBJ2-2; tentative D call: TRBD2 (6 bases). The CDR3 has 14 amino acids. The V gene lost 4 bases and the J gene lost 2 bases, with 8 bases spanning the gap. The germline V gene has CDR1 PRHDT and CDR2 FYEKMQ (reference sequence).

This clone was detected a few times. This rearrangement joins TRBV5-1 to TRBJ1-4; TRBD1 is a possible D gene (6 bases). Germline V gene lookup returns CDR1 SGHRS and CDR2 YFSETQ. The CDR3 extends over 13 amino acids. V was trimmed by 4 bases and J by 6 bases, leaving 10 bases between them. CDR3 nucleotide sequence: TGCGCCAGCAGCCCGACAGGTGATGAAAAACTGTTTTTT. Protein sequence: CASSPTGDEKLFF.

V is TRBV7-3 and J is TRBJ2-2; 10 bases are a match to TRBD2. The CDR3 spans 14 residues. Looked up from germline, CDR1 is SGHTA and CDR2 is FQGTGA. The trim removed 5 bases at V and 8 bases at J, leaving 5 bases unmatched. CDR3 residues: CASSLAGVGGELFF. The CDR3 region has the DNA TGTGCCAGCAGCCTAGCGGGAGTAGGTGGGGAGCTGTTTTTT.

This chain uses TRBV5-4 with TRBJ2-1; 7 bases agree with TRBD2. The germline V gene encodes CDR1 SGHNT and CDR2 YYREEE (reference sequence). The CDR3 consists of 17 residues. Unmatched junction bases numbered 11, after V lost 0 bases and J lost 5 bases. The CDR3 DNA is TGTGCCAGCAGCTTGGCCAAGTTCTCTAGCGGAGACAATGAGCAGTTCTTC. Its protein product is CASSLAKFSSGDNEQFF.